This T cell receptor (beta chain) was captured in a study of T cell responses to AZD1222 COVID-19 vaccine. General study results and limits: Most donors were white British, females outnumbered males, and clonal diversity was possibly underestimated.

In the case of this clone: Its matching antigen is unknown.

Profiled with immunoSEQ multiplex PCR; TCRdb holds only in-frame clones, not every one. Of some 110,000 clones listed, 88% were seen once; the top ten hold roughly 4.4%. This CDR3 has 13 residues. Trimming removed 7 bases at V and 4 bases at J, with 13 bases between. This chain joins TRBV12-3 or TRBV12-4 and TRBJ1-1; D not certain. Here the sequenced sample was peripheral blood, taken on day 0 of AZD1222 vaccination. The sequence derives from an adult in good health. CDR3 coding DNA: TGTGCCAGCACCCGAATGGAGGGCACTGAAGCTTTCTTT. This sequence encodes CASTRMEGTEAFF.